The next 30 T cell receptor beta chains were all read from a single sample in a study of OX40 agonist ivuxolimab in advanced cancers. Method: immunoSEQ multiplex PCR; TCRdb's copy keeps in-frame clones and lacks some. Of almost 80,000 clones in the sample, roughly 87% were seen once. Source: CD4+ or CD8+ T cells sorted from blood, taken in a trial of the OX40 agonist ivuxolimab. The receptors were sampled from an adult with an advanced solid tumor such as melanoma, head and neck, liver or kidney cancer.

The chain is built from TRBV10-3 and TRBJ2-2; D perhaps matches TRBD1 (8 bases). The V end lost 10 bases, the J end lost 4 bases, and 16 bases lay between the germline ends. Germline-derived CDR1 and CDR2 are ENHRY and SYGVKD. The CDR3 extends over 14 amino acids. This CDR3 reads CATSDREGTGELFF. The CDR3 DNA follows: TGTGCCACCTCGGACAGGGAGGGCACCGGGGAGCTGTTTTTT.

The CDR3 DNA follows: TGCGCCAGCAGCCAAGATTTGGGGTACAATGAGCAGTTCTTC. It yields the protein CASSQDLGYNEQFF. The gene calls are TRBV4-1 and TRBJ2-1, with D unresolved. This CDR3 has 14 residues. Trimming left V 0 bases short and J 4 bases short, with 7 bases between. The germline CDR1 and CDR2 sequences are MGHRA and YSYEKL.

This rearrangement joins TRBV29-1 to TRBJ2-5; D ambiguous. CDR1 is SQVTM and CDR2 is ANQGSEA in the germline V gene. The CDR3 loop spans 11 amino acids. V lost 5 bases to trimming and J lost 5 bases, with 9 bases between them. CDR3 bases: TGCAGCGTTTCGGAATCGGAGACCCAGTACTTC. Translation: CSVSESETQYF.

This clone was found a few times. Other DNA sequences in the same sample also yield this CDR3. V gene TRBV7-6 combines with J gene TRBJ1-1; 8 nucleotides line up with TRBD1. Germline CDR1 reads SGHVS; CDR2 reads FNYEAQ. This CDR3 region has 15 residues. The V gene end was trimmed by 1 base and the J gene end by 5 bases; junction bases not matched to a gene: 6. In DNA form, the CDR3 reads TGTGCCAGCAGCTTAGAAGGACAGGGCAGGACTGAAGCTTTCTTT. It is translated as CASSLEGQGRTEAFF. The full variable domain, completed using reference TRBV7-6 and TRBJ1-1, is GAGVSQSPRYKVTKRGQDVALRCDPISGHVSLYWYRQALGQGPEFLTYFNYEAQQDKSGLPNDRFSAERPEGSISTLTIQRTEQRDSAMYRCASSLEGQGRTEAFFGQGTRLTVV.

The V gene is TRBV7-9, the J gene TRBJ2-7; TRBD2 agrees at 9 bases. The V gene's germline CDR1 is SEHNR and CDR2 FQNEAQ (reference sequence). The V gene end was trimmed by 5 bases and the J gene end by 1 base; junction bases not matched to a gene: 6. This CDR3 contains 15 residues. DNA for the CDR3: TGTGCCAGCAGCGCTAGCGGGGCGGGATCCTACGAGCAGTACTTC. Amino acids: CASSASGAGSYEQYF.

The CDR3 nucleotides are TGTGCCACCAGCAGAGAGATTGGATACGAGCAGTACTTC. Amino acid sequence: CATSREIGYEQYF. The chain carries TRBV15 and TRBJ2-7; D uncertain. Germline CDR1 LNHNV, CDR2 YYDKDF (reference sequence). The CDR3 covers 13 residues. V shed 0 bases and J shed 4 bases, with 7 bases lying between them. The variable domain in full, with the rest retrieved from reference TRBV15 and TRBJ2-7, is DAMVIQNPRYQVTQFGKPVTLSCSQTLNHNVMYWYQQKSSQAPKLLFHYYDKDFNNEADTPDNFQSRRPNTSFCFLDIRSPGLGDTAMYLCATSREIGYEQYFGPGTRLTVT.

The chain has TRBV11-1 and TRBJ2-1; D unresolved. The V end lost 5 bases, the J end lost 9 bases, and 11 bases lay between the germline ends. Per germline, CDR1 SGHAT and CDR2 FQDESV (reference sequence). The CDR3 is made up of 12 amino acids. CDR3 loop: CASSLEMGEQFF. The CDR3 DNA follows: TGTGCCAGCAGCCTGGAAATGGGTGAGCAGTTCTTC.

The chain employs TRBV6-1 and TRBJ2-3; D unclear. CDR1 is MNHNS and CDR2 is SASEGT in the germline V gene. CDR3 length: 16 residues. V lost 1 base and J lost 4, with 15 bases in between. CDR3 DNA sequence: TGTGCCAGCAGTGAAGGATGGGCGGTAAGGGCAGATACGCAGTATTTT. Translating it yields CASSEGWAVRADTQYF.

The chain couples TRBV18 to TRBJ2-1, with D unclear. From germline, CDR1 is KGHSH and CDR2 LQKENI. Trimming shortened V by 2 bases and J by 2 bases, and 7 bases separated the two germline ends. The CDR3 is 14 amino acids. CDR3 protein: CASSPGSPYNEQFF. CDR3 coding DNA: TGTGCCAGCTCACCAGGAAGTCCCTACAATGAGCAGTTCTTC.

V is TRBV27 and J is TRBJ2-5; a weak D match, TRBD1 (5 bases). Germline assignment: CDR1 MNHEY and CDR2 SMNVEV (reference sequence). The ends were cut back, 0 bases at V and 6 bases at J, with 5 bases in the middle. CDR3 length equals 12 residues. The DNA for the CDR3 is TGTGCCAGCAGTTTATCGGGGCAGACCCAGTACTTC. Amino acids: CASSLSGQTQYF.

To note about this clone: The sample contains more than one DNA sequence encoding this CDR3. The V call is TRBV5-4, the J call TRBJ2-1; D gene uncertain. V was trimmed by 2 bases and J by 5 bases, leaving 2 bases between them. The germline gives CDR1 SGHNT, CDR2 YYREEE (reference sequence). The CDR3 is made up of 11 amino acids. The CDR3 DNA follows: TGTGCCAGCAGCTTCAACAATGAGCAGTTCTTC. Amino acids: CASSFNNEQFF.

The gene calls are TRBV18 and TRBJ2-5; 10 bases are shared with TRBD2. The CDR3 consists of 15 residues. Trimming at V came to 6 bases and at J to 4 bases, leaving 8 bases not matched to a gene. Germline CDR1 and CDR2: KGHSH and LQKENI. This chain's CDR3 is CASSEASGSTETQYF. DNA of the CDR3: TGTGCCAGCTCGGAGGCTAGCGGGAGTACAGAGACCCAGTACTTC.

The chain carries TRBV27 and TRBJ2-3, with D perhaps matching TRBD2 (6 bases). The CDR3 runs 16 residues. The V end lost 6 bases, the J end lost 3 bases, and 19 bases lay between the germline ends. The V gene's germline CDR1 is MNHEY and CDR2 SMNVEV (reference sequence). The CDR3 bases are TGTGCCAGCAGAAGTCTAGACGCGGCGGGAACAGATACGCAGTATTTT. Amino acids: CASRSLDAAGTDTQYF.

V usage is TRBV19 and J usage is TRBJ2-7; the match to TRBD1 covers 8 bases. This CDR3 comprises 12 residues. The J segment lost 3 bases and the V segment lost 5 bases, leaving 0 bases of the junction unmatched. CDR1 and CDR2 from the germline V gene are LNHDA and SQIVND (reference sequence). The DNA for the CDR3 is TGTGCCAGTAGTGACAGGGGCTACGAGCAGTACTTC. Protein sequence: CASSDRGYEQYF. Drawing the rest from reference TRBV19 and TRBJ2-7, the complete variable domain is DGGITQSPKYLFRKEGQNVTLSCEQNLNHDAMYWYRQDPGQGLRLIYYSQIVNDFQKGDIAEGYSVSREKKESFPLTVTSAQKNPTAFYLCASSDRGYEQYFGPGTRLTVT.

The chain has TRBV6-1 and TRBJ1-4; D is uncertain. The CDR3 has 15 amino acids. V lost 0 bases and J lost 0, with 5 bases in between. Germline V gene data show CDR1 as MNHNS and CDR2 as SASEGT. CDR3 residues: CASSEASATNEKLFF. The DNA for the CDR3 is TGTGCCAGCAGTGAAGCAAGTGCAACTAATGAAAAACTGTTTTTT.

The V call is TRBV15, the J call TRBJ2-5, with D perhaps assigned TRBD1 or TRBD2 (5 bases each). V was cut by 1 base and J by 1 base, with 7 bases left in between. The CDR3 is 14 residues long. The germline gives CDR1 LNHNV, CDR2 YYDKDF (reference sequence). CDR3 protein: CATSRGGTQETQYF. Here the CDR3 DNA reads TGTGCCACCAGCAGAGGGGGGACCCAAGAGACCCAGTACTTC.

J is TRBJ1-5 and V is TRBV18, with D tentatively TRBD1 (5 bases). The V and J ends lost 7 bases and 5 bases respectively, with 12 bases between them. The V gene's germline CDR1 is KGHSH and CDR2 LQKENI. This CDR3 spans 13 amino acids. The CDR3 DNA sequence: TGTGCCAGCTGCTCAGGGCCCGATCAGCCCCAGCATTTT. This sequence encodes CASCSGPDQPQHF. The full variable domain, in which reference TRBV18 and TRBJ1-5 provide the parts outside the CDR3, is NAGVMQNPRHLVRRRGQEARLRCSPMKGHSHVYWYRQLPEEGLKFMVYLQKENIIDESGMPKERFSAEFPKEGPSILRIQQVVRGDSAAYFCASCSGPDQPQHFGDGTRLSIL.

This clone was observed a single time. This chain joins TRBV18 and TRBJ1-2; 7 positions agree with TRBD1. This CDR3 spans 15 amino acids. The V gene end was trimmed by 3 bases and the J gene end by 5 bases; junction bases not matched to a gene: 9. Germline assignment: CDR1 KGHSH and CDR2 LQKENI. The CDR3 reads CASSPFQGGGYGYTF. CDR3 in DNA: TGTGCCAGCTCACCTTTCCAGGGGGGAGGATATGGCTACACCTTC.

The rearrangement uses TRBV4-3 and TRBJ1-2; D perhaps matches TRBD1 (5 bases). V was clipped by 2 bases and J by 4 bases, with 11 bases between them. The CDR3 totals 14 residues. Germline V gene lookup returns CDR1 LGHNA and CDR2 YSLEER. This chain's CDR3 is CASSQQRQGYGYTF. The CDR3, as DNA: TGCGCCAGCAGCCAACAAAGGCAGGGCTATGGCTACACCTTC.

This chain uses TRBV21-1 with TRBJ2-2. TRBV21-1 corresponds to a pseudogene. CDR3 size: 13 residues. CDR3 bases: TGTGCCAGCAGCAAAGCGTGGGGGTGGGAGCTGTTTTTT. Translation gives CASSKAWGWELFF.

Here the CDR3 DNA reads TGTGCCAGCAGTTCAACCCCAGACAGTTCCTATGGCTACACCTTC. This encodes CASSSTPDSSYGYTF. V and J are TRBV6-6 and TRBJ1-2, with TRBD1 as a possible D gene (5 bases). Trimming took 4 bases from V and 4 from J, leaving 16 bases between them. This CDR3 is 15 amino acids long. The germline CDR1 and CDR2 sequences are MNHNY and SVGAGI (reference sequence).

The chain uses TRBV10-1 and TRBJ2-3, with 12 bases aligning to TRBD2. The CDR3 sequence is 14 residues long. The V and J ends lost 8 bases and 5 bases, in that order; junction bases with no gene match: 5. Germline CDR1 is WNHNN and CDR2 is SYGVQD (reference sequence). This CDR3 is CASSSGRAVDTQYF. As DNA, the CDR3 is TGCGCCAGCTCTAGCGGGAGGGCCGTAGATACGCAGTATTTT.

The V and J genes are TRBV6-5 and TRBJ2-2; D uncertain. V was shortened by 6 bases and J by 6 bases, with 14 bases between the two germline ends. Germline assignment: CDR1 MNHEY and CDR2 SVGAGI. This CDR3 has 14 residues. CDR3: CASSRRSQAGELFF. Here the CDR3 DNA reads TGTGCCAGCAGCCGACGTAGCCAAGCCGGGGAGCTGTTTTTT.

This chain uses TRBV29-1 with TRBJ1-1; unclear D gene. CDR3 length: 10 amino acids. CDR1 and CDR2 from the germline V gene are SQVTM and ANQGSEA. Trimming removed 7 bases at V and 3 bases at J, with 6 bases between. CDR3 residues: CSALHTEAFF. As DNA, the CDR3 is TGCAGCGCCCTTCACACTGAAGCTTTCTTT. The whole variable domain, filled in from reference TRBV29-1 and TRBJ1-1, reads SAVISQKPSRDICQRGTSLTIQCQVDSQVTMMFWYRQQPGQSLTLIATANQGSEATYESGFVIDKFPISRPNLTFSTLTVSNMSPEDSSIYLCSALHTEAFFGQGTRLTVV.

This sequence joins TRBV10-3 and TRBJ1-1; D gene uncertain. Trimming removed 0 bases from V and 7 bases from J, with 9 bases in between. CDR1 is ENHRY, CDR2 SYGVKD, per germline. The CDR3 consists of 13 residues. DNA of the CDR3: TGTGCCATCAGTGAGTCCCAATCCCGTGAAGCTTTCTTT. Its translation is CAISESQSREAFF.

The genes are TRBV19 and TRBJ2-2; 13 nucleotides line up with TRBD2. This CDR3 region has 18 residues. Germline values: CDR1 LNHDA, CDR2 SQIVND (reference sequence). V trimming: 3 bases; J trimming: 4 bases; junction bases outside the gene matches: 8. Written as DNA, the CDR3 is TGTGCCAGTAGTATGGGACTAGCGGGAAGTCCGTTCACCGGGGAGCTGTTTTTT. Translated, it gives CASSMGLAGSPFTGELFF.

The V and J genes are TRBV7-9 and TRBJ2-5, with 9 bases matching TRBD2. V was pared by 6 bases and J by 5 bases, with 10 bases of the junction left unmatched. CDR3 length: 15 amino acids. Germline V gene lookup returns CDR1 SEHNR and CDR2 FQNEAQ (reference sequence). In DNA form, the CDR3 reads TGTGCCAGCAGTTTGGGTGCGGGGGGGGCGGAGACCCAGTACTTC. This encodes CASSLGAGGAETQYF.

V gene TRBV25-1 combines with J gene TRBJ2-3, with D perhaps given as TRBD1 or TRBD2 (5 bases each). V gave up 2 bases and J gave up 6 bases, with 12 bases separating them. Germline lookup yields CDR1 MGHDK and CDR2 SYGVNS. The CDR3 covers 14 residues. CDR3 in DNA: TGTGCCAGCAGTGAACCCGGGGACCGGGATACGCAGTATTTT. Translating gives CASSEPGDRDTQYF.

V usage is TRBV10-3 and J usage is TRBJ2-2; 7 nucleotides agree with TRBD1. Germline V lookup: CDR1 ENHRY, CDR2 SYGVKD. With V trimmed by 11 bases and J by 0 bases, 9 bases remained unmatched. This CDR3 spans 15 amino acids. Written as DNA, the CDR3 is TGTGCCGCCCGTACCGGGACAGCGAACACCGGGGAGCTGTTTTTT. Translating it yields CAARTGTANTGELFF.

CDR3 DNA: TGTGCCAGCAGTGATCACTGGTCGACTGTCCTAGCTGAAGATGAGCAGTTCTTC. Translating it yields CASSDHWSTVLAEDEQFF. This chain joins TRBV6-1 and TRBJ2-1; a weak D match, TRBD2 (5 bases). The V gene lost 3 bases and the J gene lost 8 bases, with 26 bases spanning the gap. Germline V lookup: CDR1 MNHNS, CDR2 SASEGT. CDR3 size: 18 residues.